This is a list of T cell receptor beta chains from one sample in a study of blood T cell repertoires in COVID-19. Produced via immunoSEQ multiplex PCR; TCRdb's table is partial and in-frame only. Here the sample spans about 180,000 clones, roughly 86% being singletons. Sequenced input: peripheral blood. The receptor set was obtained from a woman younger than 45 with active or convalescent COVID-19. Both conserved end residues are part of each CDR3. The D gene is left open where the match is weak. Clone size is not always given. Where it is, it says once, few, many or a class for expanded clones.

CDR3aa: CASSQPGTTYEQYF
CDR3nt: TGTGCCAGCAGCCAACCCGGGACAACATACGAGCAGTACTTC
v_gene: TRBV3-1/TRBV3-2
j_gene: TRBJ2-7
d_gene: -
abundance: -

CDR3aa: CASSLLGGRAFF
CDR3nt: TGTGCCAGCTCACTGTTAGGGGGCAGAGCTTTCTTT
v_gene: TRBV18
j_gene: TRBJ1-1
d_gene: TRBD1
abundance: -

CDR3aa: CASGFMTSGSSYNEQFF
CDR3nt: TGTGCTAGTGGTTTTATGACTAGCGGCAGCTCCTACAATGAGCAGTTCTTC
v_gene: TRBV12-5
j_gene: TRBJ2-1
d_gene: TRBD2
abundance: -

CDR3aa: CASILLTVDPAEGVGYTF
CDR3nt: TGTGCCAGCATCCTATTGACTGTTGATCCGGCAGAGGGCGTGGGCTACACCTTC
v_gene: TRBV5-6
j_gene: TRBJ1-2
d_gene: -
abundance: -

CDR3aa: CASSVAPPGQGGNTIYF
CDR3nt: TGTGCCAGCAGCGTAGCCCCCCCGGGACAGGGGGGAAACACCATATATTTT
v_gene: TRBV9
j_gene: TRBJ1-3
d_gene: TRBD1
abundance: -

CDR3aa: CASSLVAGVGYGYTF
CDR3nt: TGTGCCAGCAGCTTAGTTGCGGGCGTAGGCTATGGCTACACCTTC
v_gene: TRBV7-2
j_gene: TRBJ1-2
d_gene: -
abundance: few

CDR3aa: CASSISGQHSNQPQHF
CDR3nt: TGTGCCAGTAGTATATCGGGACAGCATAGCAATCAGCCCCAGCATTTT
v_gene: TRBV19
j_gene: TRBJ1-5
d_gene: TRBD1
abundance: -

CDR3aa: CASSDTPGTHSDTQYF
CDR3nt: TGTGCCAGCAGCGATACCCCGGGAACCCATTCAGATACGCAGTATTTT
v_gene: TRBV9
j_gene: TRBJ2-3
d_gene: -
abundance: -

CDR3aa: CASKDRRAEAFF
CDR3nt: TGTGCCAGTAAAGACAGGCGGGCTGAAGCTTTCTTT
v_gene: TRBV27
j_gene: TRBJ1-1
d_gene: -
abundance: -

CDR3aa: CSVGQGFDYGYTF
CDR3nt: TGCAGCGTGGGACAGGGGTTTGACTATGGCTACACCTTC
v_gene: TRBV29-1
j_gene: TRBJ1-2
d_gene: TRBD1
abundance: -

CDR3aa: CASSQSYGRNTGELFF
CDR3nt: TGTGCCAGCAGCCAAAGTTACGGGAGGAACACCGGGGAGCTGTTTTTT
v_gene: TRBV4-2
j_gene: TRBJ2-2
d_gene: -
abundance: -

CDR3aa: CASSSGLAGAYEQYF
CDR3nt: TGTGCCAGCAGCTCTGGACTAGCGGGAGCGTACGAGCAGTACTTC
v_gene: TRBV11-2
j_gene: TRBJ2-7
d_gene: TRBD2
abundance: -

CDR3aa: CASSDGTADTQYF
CDR3nt: TGTGCCAGCAGCGACGGGACTGCAGATACGCAGTATTTT
v_gene: TRBV9
j_gene: TRBJ2-3
d_gene: -
abundance: many

CDR3aa: CASSQGVNTEAFF
CDR3nt: TGTGCCAGCAGCCAGGGAGTGAACACTGAAGCTTTCTTT
v_gene: TRBV14
j_gene: TRBJ1-1
d_gene: -
abundance: -

CDR3aa: CASSGGTTGDKNIQYF
CDR3nt: TGTGCCAGCAGTGGAGGAACGACAGGGGACAAAAACATTCAGTACTTC
v_gene: TRBV6-1
j_gene: TRBJ2-4
d_gene: TRBD1
abundance: once

CDR3aa: CASSQGTGGWTDTQYF
CDR3nt: TGTGCCAGCAGCCAGGGGACAGGGGGCTGGACAGATACGCAGTATTTT
v_gene: TRBV3-1/TRBV3-2
j_gene: TRBJ2-3
d_gene: TRBD1
abundance: -

CDR3aa: CASSVGTSGVTDTQYF
CDR3nt: TGTGCCAGCAGCGTCGGGACTAGCGGGGTCACAGATACGCAGTATTTT
v_gene: TRBV9
j_gene: TRBJ2-3
d_gene: TRBD2
abundance: -

CDR3aa: CASSGHHSNQPQHF
CDR3nt: TGTGCCAGCAGCGGACATCATAGCAATCAGCCCCAGCATTTT
v_gene: TRBV7-9
j_gene: TRBJ1-5
d_gene: -
abundance: -

CDR3aa: CASSRTKKLGTNEKLFF
CDR3nt: TGTGCCAGCAGTCGGACAAAGAAGTTGGGAACTAATGAAAAACTGTTTTTT
v_gene: TRBV28
j_gene: TRBJ1-4
d_gene: -
abundance: -

CDR3aa: CASSYRGQGDSPLHF
CDR3nt: TGTGCCAGCAGTTACCGGGGGCAGGGGGATTCACCCCTCCACTTT
v_gene: TRBV6-6
j_gene: TRBJ1-6
d_gene: TRBD1
abundance: once

CDR3aa: CASRGDSLRGYTF
CDR3nt: TGTGCCAGCAGGGGGGACTCTTTGAGGGGCTACACCTTC
v_gene: TRBV27
j_gene: TRBJ1-2
d_gene: -
abundance: -

CDR3aa: CASSYSTGGGPSGNTIYF
CDR3nt: TGCGCCAGCAGCTATTCGACAGGCGGGGGGCCCTCTGGAAACACCATATATTTT
v_gene: TRBV5-1
j_gene: TRBJ1-3
d_gene: -
abundance: -

CDR3aa: CASRRELGEQFF
CDR3nt: TGTGCCAGCAGACGGGAGTTAGGTGAGCAGTTCTTC
v_gene: TRBV2
j_gene: TRBJ2-1
d_gene: -
abundance: -

CDR3aa: CASRATEGLRVNTEAFF
CDR3nt: TGTGCCAGCAGGGCCACCGAGGGCCTAAGGGTGAACACTGAAGCTTTCTTT
v_gene: TRBV27
j_gene: TRBJ1-1
d_gene: -
abundance: -

CDR3aa: CASSSDRENYGYTF
CDR3nt: TGTGCCAGCAGTTCCGACAGGGAAAACTATGGCTACACCTTC
v_gene: TRBV25-1
j_gene: TRBJ1-2
d_gene: TRBD1
abundance: -

CDR3aa: CASSPPGSGRGNEQFF
CDR3nt: TGTGCCAGCAGCCCCCCGGGGAGCGGGAGAGGCAATGAGCAGTTCTTC
v_gene: TRBV11-2
j_gene: TRBJ2-1
d_gene: TRBD2
abundance: -

CDR3aa: CASSRVQGNTGELFF
CDR3nt: TGTGCCAGCAGCCGAGTACAGGGGAACACCGGGGAGCTGTTTTTT
v_gene: TRBV6-5
j_gene: TRBJ2-2
d_gene: -
abundance: -

CDR3aa: CSVSPGQGLNTETQYF
CDR3nt: TGCAGCGTTTCCCCGGGACAGGGATTAAACACGGAGACCCAGTACTTC
v_gene: TRBV29-1
j_gene: TRBJ2-5
d_gene: TRBD1
abundance: -

CDR3aa: CATTGPENTEAFF
CDR3nt: TGTGCCACCACAGGGCCCGAAAACACTGAAGCTTTCTTT
v_gene: TRBV12-3/TRBV12-4
j_gene: TRBJ1-1
d_gene: -
abundance: -

CDR3aa: CASSLDDRGYEQYF
CDR3nt: TGTGCCAGCAGCTTAGACGACAGGGGCTACGAGCAGTACTTC
v_gene: TRBV7-9
j_gene: TRBJ2-7
d_gene: TRBD1
abundance: few

CDR3aa: CASSRTRVSYNSPLHF
CDR3nt: TGTGCCAGCAGCCGGACGAGGGTCTCCTATAATTCACCCCTCCACTTT
v_gene: TRBV3-1/TRBV3-2
j_gene: TRBJ1-6
d_gene: -
abundance: -

CDR3aa: CASSYRLETYEQYF
CDR3nt: TGTGCCAGCAGTTACAGACTAGAGACCTACGAGCAGTACTTC
v_gene: TRBV6-5
j_gene: TRBJ2-7
d_gene: -
abundance: -

CDR3aa: CASSLRLAGAPGYNEQFF
CDR3nt: TGTGCCAGCAGTCTCAGACTAGCGGGGGCCCCGGGGTACAATGAGCAGTTCTTC
v_gene: TRBV27
j_gene: TRBJ2-1
d_gene: TRBD2
abundance: -

CDR3aa: CASSPPRQANYGYTF
CDR3nt: TGTGCCAGCTCCCCTCCGAGACAGGCTAACTATGGCTACACCTTC
v_gene: TRBV28
j_gene: TRBJ1-2
d_gene: -
abundance: -

CDR3aa: CASSLVQGQETQYF
CDR3nt: TGTGCCAGCAGCTTGGTTCAGGGCCAAGAGACCCAGTACTTC
v_gene: TRBV5-6
j_gene: TRBJ2-5
d_gene: -
abundance: -

CDR3aa: CASTPSDSNSYEQYF
CDR3nt: TGTGCCAGCACCCCATCGGACTCAAACTCCTACGAGCAGTACTTC
v_gene: TRBV13
j_gene: TRBJ2-7
d_gene: -
abundance: few

CDR3aa: CASSPQVGGNQPQHF
CDR3nt: TGTGCCAGCAGCCCCCAGGTCGGCGGCAATCAGCCCCAGCATTTT
v_gene: TRBV4-2
j_gene: TRBJ1-5
d_gene: -
abundance: once

CDR3aa: CAIVNEGGSYNEQFF
CDR3nt: TGTGCCATCGTCAATGAAGGGGGCTCCTACAATGAGCAGTTCTTC
v_gene: TRBV2
j_gene: TRBJ2-1
d_gene: -
abundance: -

CDR3aa: CASSLEGWSTDTQYF
CDR3nt: TGTGCCAGCAGCTTAGAGGGGTGGAGCACAGATACGCAGTATTTT
v_gene: TRBV7-2
j_gene: TRBJ2-3
d_gene: -
abundance: -

CDR3aa: CASRGAGGTEAFF
CDR3nt: TGTGCCAGCAGGGGCGCGGGGGGGACTGAAGCTTTCTTT
v_gene: TRBV7-9
j_gene: TRBJ1-1
d_gene: -
abundance: -

CDR3aa: CASSQGVASFQETQYF
CDR3nt: TGTGCCAGCAGCCAAGGGGTGGCTAGCTTTCAAGAGACCCAGTACTTC
v_gene: TRBV14
j_gene: TRBJ2-5
d_gene: -
abundance: -

CDR3aa: CATSKRQGAQGYTF
CDR3nt: TGTGCCACCAGCAAAAGACAGGGGGCGCAAGGCTACACCTTC
v_gene: TRBV15
j_gene: TRBJ1-2
d_gene: TRBD1
abundance: few

CDR3aa: CASSSTGPSTDTQYF
CDR3nt: TGTGCCAGCAGCTCCACAGGGCCTAGCACAGATACGCAGTATTTT
v_gene: TRBV13
j_gene: TRBJ2-3
d_gene: -
abundance: -

CDR3aa: CASRWDSSYGYTF
CDR3nt: TGTGCCAGCAGGTGGGACAGCTCCTATGGCTACACCTTC
v_gene: TRBV2
j_gene: TRBJ1-2
d_gene: TRBD1
abundance: -

CDR3aa: CASSDGQGAYNEQFF
CDR3nt: TGTGCCAGCAGCGATGGACAGGGGGCCTACAATGAGCAGTTCTTC
v_gene: TRBV9
j_gene: TRBJ2-1
d_gene: TRBD1
abundance: -

CDR3aa: CASSGTSGMHEQFF
CDR3nt: TGTGCCAGCAGTGGGACTAGCGGGATGCATGAGCAGTTCTTC
v_gene: TRBV25-1
j_gene: TRBJ2-1
d_gene: TRBD2
abundance: -

CDR3aa: CASSQVAGNTEAFF
CDR3nt: TGCGCCAGCAGCCAAGTGGCAGGGAACACTGAAGCTTTCTTT
v_gene: TRBV4-1
j_gene: TRBJ1-1
d_gene: -
abundance: -

CDR3aa: CASNGQGSMYTEAFF
CDR3nt: TGTGCCAGCAACGGACAGGGCAGTATGTACACTGAAGCTTTCTTT
v_gene: TRBV2
j_gene: TRBJ1-1
d_gene: TRBD1
abundance: -

CDR3aa: CASKSNFPHEQYF
CDR3nt: TGTGCCAGCAAATCTAACTTCCCTCACGAGCAGTACTTC
v_gene: TRBV25-1
j_gene: TRBJ2-7
d_gene: -
abundance: -

CDR3aa: CASSLSGGGGYTF
CDR3nt: TGTGCCAGCAGTTTATCCGGGGGGGGAGGCTACACCTTC
v_gene: TRBV27
j_gene: TRBJ1-2
d_gene: -
abundance: -

CDR3aa: CASSPLWPLGGPQHF
CDR3nt: TGTGCCAGCAGTCCCCTTTGGCCCTTGGGAGGACCCCAGCATTTT
v_gene: TRBV6-5
j_gene: TRBJ1-5
d_gene: -
abundance: -

CDR3aa: CASSQWDSSYEQYF
CDR3nt: TGTGCCAGCAGTCAATGGGACAGCTCCTACGAGCAGTACTTC
v_gene: TRBV28
j_gene: TRBJ2-7
d_gene: TRBD1
abundance: -

CDR3aa: CATSRGGMNTEAFF
CDR3nt: TGTGCCACCAGCAGAGGCGGGATGAACACTGAAGCTTTCTTT
v_gene: TRBV15
j_gene: TRBJ1-1
d_gene: -
abundance: -

CDR3aa: CASSQGLAGGTDTQYF
CDR3nt: TGTGCCAGCAGCCAAGGGCTAGCGGGTGGAACAGATACGCAGTATTTT
v_gene: TRBV3-1/TRBV3-2
j_gene: TRBJ2-3
d_gene: TRBD2
abundance: -

CDR3aa: CASSLEGLNYGYTF
CDR3nt: TGTGCCAGCAGCTTGGAGGGACTAAACTATGGCTACACCTTC
v_gene: TRBV5-4
j_gene: TRBJ1-2
d_gene: -
abundance: -

CDR3aa: CSVERQGSTNYGYTF
CDR3nt: TGCAGCGTTGAAAGGCAGGGGTCGACAAACTATGGCTACACCTTC
v_gene: TRBV29-1
j_gene: TRBJ1-2
d_gene: -
abundance: once

CDR3aa: CASSPSGTGGVKAFF
CDR3nt: TGTGCCAGCAGTCCCTCTGGGACAGGGGGGGTAAAAGCTTTCTTT
v_gene: TRBV28
j_gene: TRBJ1-1
d_gene: TRBD1
abundance: -